A selection of T cell receptor beta chains follows, all from one sample in a study of CD8+CD57+ T cells in acquired aplastic anemia. MiXCR was run by TCRdb on the reads, yielding one entry per CDR3 protein. The table records 150,000 to 200,000 distinct CDR3 sequences, roughly half of them present only once. The sequenced material came from sorted CD4+, CD8+, or CD8+CD57+ T cells (not recorded which) from PBMCs. The receptors were gathered from a human donor with aplastic anemia. The CDR3 runs from the conserved cysteine through the conserved F or W. The order of the fields is V gene, J gene, D gene, clone size, CDR3 DNA, CDR3 protein. D genes are given only for firm matches. The size field is filled for only some rows; it gives once, few, many or a size class.

v_gene: TRBV4-1
j_gene: TRBJ2-5
d_gene: TRBD2
abundance: many
CDR3nt: TGCGCCAGCAGCCAAGGACCGACTAGCGGGAAAGAGACCCAGTACTTC
CDR3aa: CASSQGPTSGKETQYF

v_gene: TRBV7-2
j_gene: TRBJ2-2
d_gene: NA
abundance: many
CDR3nt: TGTGCCAGCAGCTTAGAAACTGGGCTGTTTTTT
CDR3aa: CASSLETGLFF

v_gene: TRBV10-3
j_gene: TRBJ2-1
d_gene: TRBD2
abundance: NA
CDR3nt: TGTGCCATCAGTGAGTTACTAGCGGGAGAGAATGAGCGGTTCTTC
CDR3aa: CAISELLAGENERFF

v_gene: TRBV29-1
j_gene: TRBJ1-2
d_gene: NA
abundance: NA
CDR3nt: TGCAGCGCATACGAGGTCGGGGGCCCCGAGTGGTATGGCTACACCTTC
CDR3aa: CSAYEVGGPEWYGYTF

v_gene: TRBV6-4
j_gene: TRBJ2-6
d_gene: NA
abundance: NA
CDR3nt: TGTGCCAGCAGTGACTCGTCGAGCACGGCGGCTGGGGCCAACGTCCTGACTTTC
CDR3aa: CASSDSSSTAAGANVLTF

v_gene: TRBV24-1
j_gene: TRBJ1-2
d_gene: NA
abundance: NA
CDR3nt: TGTGCCACCAGTGACCACGCGTATTTCTTCGCCTTC
CDR3aa: CATSDHAYFFAF

v_gene: TRBV2
j_gene: TRBJ1-1
d_gene: NA
abundance: NA
CDR3nt: TGTGCCAGCAGTGATCACGGACAGTTTTCTGAAGCTTTCTTT
CDR3aa: CASSDHGQFSEAFF

v_gene: TRBV6-1
j_gene: TRBJ2-7
d_gene: NA
abundance: many
CDR3nt: TGTGCCAGCAGTGAAGGAGGCTACCTCTACGAGCAGTACTTC
CDR3aa: CASSEGGYLYEQYF

v_gene: TRBV29-1
j_gene: TRBJ2-1
d_gene: TRBD2
abundance: NA
CDR3nt: TGCAGCGTGAGTTCACGGACTAGCGGGGCCTACAATGAGCAGTTCTTC
CDR3aa: CSVSSRTSGAYNEQFF

v_gene: TRBV29-1
j_gene: TRBJ2-7
d_gene: TRBD1
abundance: NA
CDR3nt: TGCAGCGTTGATCGGACAGGGCCCTGGGAGCAGTACTTC
CDR3aa: CSVDRTGPWEQYF

v_gene: TRBV25-1
j_gene: TRBJ1-2
d_gene: TRBD1
abundance: once
CDR3nt: TGTGCCAGCAGTGTCTGGGACAGTCGGATCGGTGGCTACGCCTTC
CDR3aa: CASSVWDSRIGGYAF

v_gene: TRBV11-1
j_gene: TRBJ2-3
d_gene: TRBD1
abundance: once
CDR3nt: TGTGCCAGCAGCTCCCTTGGGGCAGGGGGTCAGACAGATACGCAGTATTTT
CDR3aa: CASSSLGAGGQTDTQYF

v_gene: TRBV5-1
j_gene: TRBJ1-1
d_gene: NA
abundance: many
CDR3nt: TGCGCCAGCAGTCTTGGAATGGGCTTTGCTGAAGCTTTCTTT
CDR3aa: CASSLGMGFAEAFF

v_gene: TRBV14
j_gene: TRBJ2-1
d_gene: NA
abundance: few
CDR3nt: TGTGCCAGCAGGGGGACGGGACATGCCCGCAATGAGCAGTTCTTC
CDR3aa: CASRGTGHARNEQFF

v_gene: TRBV9
j_gene: TRBJ2-1
d_gene: NA
abundance: NA
CDR3nt: TGTGCCAGCAGCGCAAGGGGGGACCGTTCCTACAATGAGCAGTTCTTC
CDR3aa: CASSARGDRSYNEQFF

v_gene: TRBV2
j_gene: TRBJ1-2
d_gene: TRBD1
abundance: once
CDR3nt: TGTGCCAGCAGTACACAGGGGGCCTATGGCTACACCTTC
CDR3aa: CASSTQGAYGYTF

v_gene: TRBV29-1
j_gene: TRBJ1-1
d_gene: NA
abundance: NA
CDR3nt: TGCAGCGTTGACCCGAGGGGGGCGAACACTGAAGCTTTCTTT
CDR3aa: CSVDPRGANTEAFF

v_gene: TRBV25-1
j_gene: TRBJ2-7
d_gene: NA
abundance: NA
CDR3nt: TGTGCCAGCAGTGACCCGCCTGACGAGCAGTACTTC
CDR3aa: CASSDPPDEQYF

v_gene: TRBV24-1
j_gene: TRBJ2-1
d_gene: TRBD2
abundance: NA
CDR3nt: TGTGCCACCAGTGATTTGAGTAGCGGGGGGTTGAATGAGCAGTTCTTC
CDR3aa: CATSDLSSGGLNEQFF

v_gene: TRBV9
j_gene: TRBJ1-3
d_gene: NA
abundance: many
CDR3nt: TGTGCCAGCAGCTCCGACAGTTGGCTTTTAGGAAACACCATATATTTT
CDR3aa: CASSSDSWLLGNTIYF

v_gene: TRBV25-1
j_gene: TRBJ2-7
d_gene: NA
abundance: NA
CDR3nt: TGTGCCAGCAGTGCTATTATGGGGGGCGAGCAGTACTTC
CDR3aa: CASSAIMGGEQYF

v_gene: TRBV10-3
j_gene: TRBJ1-1
d_gene: NA
abundance: NA
CDR3nt: TGTGCCACTCAAGGATCAGGACAGGAAGCTTTCTTT
CDR3aa: CATQGSGQEAFF

v_gene: TRBV19
j_gene: TRBJ1-2
d_gene: TRBD1
abundance: NA
CDR3nt: TGTGCCAGTAGCCAAGGCAGGGGGGGAAACTATGGCTACACCTTC
CDR3aa: CASSQGRGGNYGYTF

v_gene: TRBV29-1
j_gene: TRBJ1-2
d_gene: NA
abundance: NA
CDR3nt: TGCAGCGTTGAAGATGAGCGGAACATCTATGGCTACACCTTC
CDR3aa: CSVEDERNIYGYTF

v_gene: TRBV19
j_gene: TRBJ2-1
d_gene: NA
abundance: few
CDR3nt: TGTGCCAGTAGCAAAGAAACCTACGTTTTTGAGCAGTTCTTC
CDR3aa: CASSKETYVFEQFF

v_gene: TRBV12-3/TRBV12-4
j_gene: TRBJ2-7
d_gene: NA
abundance: many
CDR3nt: TGTGCCAGCAGTTTACAGGTGGGTGAGCAGTACTTC
CDR3aa: CASSLQVGEQYF

v_gene: TRBV11-1
j_gene: TRBJ2-3
d_gene: TRBD2
abundance: NA
CDR3nt: TGTGCCAGCAGCTTTCATATGACTAGCGGGAGCGCAGATACGCAGTATTTT
CDR3aa: CASSFHMTSGSADTQYF

v_gene: TRBV10-3
j_gene: TRBJ1-3
d_gene: TRBD1
abundance: NA
CDR3nt: TGTGCCATCAAGGGCACAGGGGTGGGAAACACCATATATTTT
CDR3aa: CAIKGTGVGNTIYF

v_gene: TRBV9
j_gene: TRBJ1-2
d_gene: NA
abundance: NA
CDR3nt: TGTGCCAGCAGCGTAGTTTGGGCGCGGAGGACTGAAGCTTTC
CDR3aa: CASSVVWARRTEAF

v_gene: TRBV20-1
j_gene: TRBJ2-7
d_gene: NA
abundance: NA
CDR3nt: TGCAGTGCTTCAGGGTTTAGCTCTACATTC
CDR3aa: CSASGFSSTF